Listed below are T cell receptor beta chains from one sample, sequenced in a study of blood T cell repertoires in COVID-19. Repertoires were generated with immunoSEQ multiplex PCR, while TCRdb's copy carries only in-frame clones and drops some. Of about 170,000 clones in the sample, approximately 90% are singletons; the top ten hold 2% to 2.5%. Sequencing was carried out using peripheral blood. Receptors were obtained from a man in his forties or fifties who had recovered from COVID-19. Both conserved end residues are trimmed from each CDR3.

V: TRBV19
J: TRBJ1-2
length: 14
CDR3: ASSTPDRARGYGYT

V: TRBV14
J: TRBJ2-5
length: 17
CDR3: ASSPSDLRRGGLEETQY

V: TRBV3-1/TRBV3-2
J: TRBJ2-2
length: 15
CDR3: ASSQDFGQGGAGELF

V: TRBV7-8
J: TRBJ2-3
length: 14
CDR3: ASSLGDRGYTDTQY

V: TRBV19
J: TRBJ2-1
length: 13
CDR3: ASSIGEGGWNEQF

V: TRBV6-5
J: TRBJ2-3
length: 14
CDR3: ASSLRGQAFTDTQY

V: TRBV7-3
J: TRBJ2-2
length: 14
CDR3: ASSLARVLDTGELF

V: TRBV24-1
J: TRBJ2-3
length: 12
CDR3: ATWSGQGADTQY

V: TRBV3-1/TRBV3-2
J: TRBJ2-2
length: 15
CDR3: ASSQVSLWAGTGELF

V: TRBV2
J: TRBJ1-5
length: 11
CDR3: ASGQVGNQPQH

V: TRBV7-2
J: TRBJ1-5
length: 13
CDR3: ASSTDRALNQPQH

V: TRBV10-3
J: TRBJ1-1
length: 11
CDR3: AISEGRSSEAF

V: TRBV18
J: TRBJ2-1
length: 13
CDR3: ASSLLQGAEGEQF

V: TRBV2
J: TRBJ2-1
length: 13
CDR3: ASSEPRGLYNEQF

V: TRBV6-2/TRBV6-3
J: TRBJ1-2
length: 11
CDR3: ASSYQGNYGYT

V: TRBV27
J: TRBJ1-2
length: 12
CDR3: ASSANRGSGGYT

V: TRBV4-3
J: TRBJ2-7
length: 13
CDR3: ASSQVQGVRNEQY

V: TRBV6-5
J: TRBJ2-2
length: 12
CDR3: ASSFSANTGELF

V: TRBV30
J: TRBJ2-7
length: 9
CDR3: AWTGAYEQY

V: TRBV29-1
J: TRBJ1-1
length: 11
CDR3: SSRRGLNTEAF

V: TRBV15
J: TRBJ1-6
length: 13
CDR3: ATSRDAGERSPLH

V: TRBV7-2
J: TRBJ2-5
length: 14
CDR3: ASSLGPTGGQETQY

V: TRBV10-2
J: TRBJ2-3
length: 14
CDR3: ASSGRAGGYTDTQY

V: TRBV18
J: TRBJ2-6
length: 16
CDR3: ASSPRTGGSPGANVLT

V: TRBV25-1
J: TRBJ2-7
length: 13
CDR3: ASSLNTQGSYEQY

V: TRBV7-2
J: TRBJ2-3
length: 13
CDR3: ASSPMAGSGDTQY

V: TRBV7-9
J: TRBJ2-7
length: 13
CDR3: ASSFTEQVAYEQY

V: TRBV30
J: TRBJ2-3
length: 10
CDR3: AWSVPVMKQY

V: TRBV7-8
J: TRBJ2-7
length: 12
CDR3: ASSFDLEGYEQY

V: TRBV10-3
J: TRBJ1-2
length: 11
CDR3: AISGQGAPGYT